The text below deals with one T cell receptor beta chain. No antigen is known for it. No base quality values were provided; no much bigger clone lies one nucleotide off. Peripheral blood CD8+ and CD4+ T cells from healthy donors, Susac syndrome patients and multiple sclerosis patients were profiled using high-throughput TCR beta sequencing. The healthy donors served as controls matched for age and sex. Bulk CD8+ and CD4+ T cells were purified magnetically by negative isolation, whereas CD8+ TEMRA cells were enriched by FACS. Blood was collected in EDTA tubes and processed within 24 hours, with PBMCs isolated through density gradient centrifugation. PBMCs destined for TCR sequencing were cryopreserved in liquid nitrogen and later thawed in a 37 °C water bath. The sorted or isolated CD4+, CD8+ and CD8+ TEMRA cells reached a purity of at least 90%. This entry is derived from a study of CD8 T cells in Susac syndrome (dated by TCRdb to 2018 to 2020). General notes on the study: Repertoire sequencing was used to test whether CD8+ T cell activation and differentiation in Susac syndrome was antigen driven. Here is what the overall study found, with its caveats: The number of individuals in the TCR sequencing and HLA analysis was acknowledged as relatively small.

RNA was extracted with the RNeasy kit and about 0.5 to 1 ug was reverse transcribed using random hexamers. The immunoSEQ multiplex PCR assay, which covers 54 Vbeta and 13 Jbeta segments, was used to amplify TCR beta CDR3 regions. Bias from PCR amplification was corrected by using a synthetic template baseline for primer optimization and for computational correction. As for the original processing: Reads were assigned to V, D and J genes according to IMGT and analyzed in immunoSEQ Analyzer, with only productive sequences retained. Clonality was calculated as one minus the Shannon entropy normalized by log2 of the number of productive unique sequences. Public and private clones were assessed among the 100 most prevalent clones of each patient and control. Susac-specific clones were defined as absent from healthy and MS cohorts, roughly 1,100 published viral clones and other ImmuneACCESS disease sequences. TCRdb reworked the public reads: Q25 trimming with fastp, MiXCR clone assembly, productive beta chains retained. Under each unique CDR3 protein, matching rows form one entry showing the most common genes and DNA. The V and J calls and clone size are TCRdb's, not the authors'. This sample comprises about 120,000 distinct CDR3 sequences, around 94% of them detected only once. About 0.089% of the sample rests with the top ten.

The CDR3 holds 13 amino acids from the cysteine to the phenylalanine. The only DNA kept is the CDR3, 39 bases in frame from the first base. The germline V gene (reference sequence) gives CDR1 as DFQATT and CDR2 as SNEGSKA. V is clipped by 2 bases and J by 6 bases, and the sequence between their germline boundaries is 14 bases long. This sequence was found in a human donor in good health. Material for sequencing was CD4+ T cells from PBMCs. Here the chain combines TRBV20-1 and TRBJ2-7; no D gene is confidently identified. The bases read TGCAGTGCTAGAATAGGCCTCGTAGGCGAGCAGTACTTC. Its product reads: CSARIGLVGEQYF.